This entry describes one T cell receptor (beta chain). This clonotype occurred many times. The specificity of this receptor is unknown. Nothing much larger sits one base from this clone, and base qualities are not available. This entry comes from a study of early T cells in non-severe SARS-CoV-2 infection (dated by TCRdb to the early 2020s). Regarding the study in general: Bulk RNA from unsorted whole blood was used for TCR sequencing, so alpha and beta chains could not be paired. Here is what the overall study found, with its caveats: VDJdb matching was skewed toward anti-spike CD8 responses and likely underestimated virus-specific expansions by missing private and CD4 specificities.

The cysteine opens and the phenylalanine closes a CDR3 of 15 amino acids. This entry keeps only the CDR3 DNA: 45 bases, framed from base 1. The trim is 2 bases for V and 3 bases for J, with a gap of 14 bases between the germline ends. Reading the germline V gene gives CDR1 MDHEN and CDR2 SYDVKM. This was a case-control study nested in a cohort of healthcare workers in London, UK, who had nasopharyngeal swab PCR tests and blood samples taken every week. Healthcare workers were enrolled in the week of the UK lockdown, from 23 to 31 March 2020, and were followed every week for up to roughly 16 weeks. The library was generated by 5' RACE. Instrument used: NextSeq 500. Unique molecular identifiers were attached to individual cDNA molecules in the TCR library protocol so that sequencing error and PCR bias could be corrected. Both TCR alpha and beta chains were sequenced, and tight co-correlation was observed between alpha and beta sequence abundances in each sample. Concerning the study's data processing: V gene, J gene and CDR3 annotation of TCR sequences was performed with Decombinator V4. Expanded TCRs were defined as changing significantly between any two time points under a Poisson model with p below 0.0001. TCR abundances were normalised to the total number of TCRs sequenced per sample and expressed as counts per million. TRAV1-2 paired with TRAJ12, TRAJ20 or TRAJ33 defined MAIT TCRs, while TRAV10 paired with TRAJ18 defined iNKT TCRs. VDJdb, accessed 1 November 2021, was searched for CMV, EBV and SARS-CoV-2 annotated TCRs, with TCRs annotated for multiple antigens excluded. In TCRdb, the public reads were trimmed at Q25 with fastp and aligned with MiXCR, with productive beta chains retained. Each entry merges the rows of one CDR3 protein and shows their most common DNA and genes. None of the V and J calls come from the authors' own analysis; TCRdb made them. The sample table shows 48,000 or so distinct CDR3 sequences, and about 6% are seen once. Jointly, the top ten make up 5.5% to 8% of the sample.

This clonotype was sampled from an adult who was a healthcare worker with PCR-confirmed SARS-CoV-2 infection or an uninfected control (not recorded which). Sequenced here: whole blood, sampled at baseline. The sequence links TRBV28 to TRBJ2-7; a tentative D match to TRBD2 spans 6 bases. The CDR3 has the sequence CASSLVSGNYYEQYF. The DNA is TGTGCCAGCAGTTTAGTTAGCGGAAACTACTACGAGCAGTACTTC.